The source of this TCR beta chain is a study of OX40 agonist ivuxolimab in advanced cancers. Overall study context: Three patients got partial responses; one had hepatocellular carcinoma and two had cutaneous melanoma.

TCRdb's table, derived via immunoSEQ multiplex PCR, lists solely in-frame clones and lacks some. Of some 58,000 clones in the sample, less than 90% were seen once. In germline, CDR1 is MNHEY, CDR2 SVGAGI. Germline trimming cut 4 bases from V and 5 bases from J; bases unmatched to any gene: 5. The CDR3 is made up of 14 amino acids. Overall study results and limits: At 0.1 to 3.0 mg/kg, CD4+ and CD8+ blood T cells expanded clonally by week 6. Individuals who were partial responders at 0.1-3.0 mg/kg had clonal expansion that ranked among the lowest.

A note on this clone: Its antigen is unknown.

The chain joins TRBV6-5 to TRBJ2-7, with 10 bases identical to TRBD1. This TCR derives from an adult with an advanced solid tumor such as melanoma, head and neck, liver or kidney cancer. This specimen consisted of CD4+ or CD8+ T cells sorted from blood, obtained in a trial of the OX40 agonist ivuxolimab. In DNA form, the CDR3 reads TGTGCCAGCAGTTTCGCGGGACAGGGGAACGAGCAGTACTTC. Its translation: CASSFAGQGNEQYF.